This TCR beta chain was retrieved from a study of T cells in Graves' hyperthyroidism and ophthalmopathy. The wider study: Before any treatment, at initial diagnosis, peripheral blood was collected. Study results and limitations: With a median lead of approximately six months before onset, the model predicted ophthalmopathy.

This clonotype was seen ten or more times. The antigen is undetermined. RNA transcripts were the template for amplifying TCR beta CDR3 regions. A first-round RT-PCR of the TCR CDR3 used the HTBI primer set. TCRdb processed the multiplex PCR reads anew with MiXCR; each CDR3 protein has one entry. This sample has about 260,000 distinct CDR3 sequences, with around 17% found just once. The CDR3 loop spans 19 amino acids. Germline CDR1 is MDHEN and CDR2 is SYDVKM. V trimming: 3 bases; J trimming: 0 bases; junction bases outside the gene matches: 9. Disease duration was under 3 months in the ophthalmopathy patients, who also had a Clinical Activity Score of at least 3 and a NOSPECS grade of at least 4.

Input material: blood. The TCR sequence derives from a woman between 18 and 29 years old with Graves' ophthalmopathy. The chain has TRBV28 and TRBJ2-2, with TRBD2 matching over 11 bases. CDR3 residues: CASSFRASGRLPNTGELFF. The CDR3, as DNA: TGTGCCAGCAGTTTTAGGGCTAGCGGGAGGTTACCGAACACCGGGGAGCTGTTTTTT.